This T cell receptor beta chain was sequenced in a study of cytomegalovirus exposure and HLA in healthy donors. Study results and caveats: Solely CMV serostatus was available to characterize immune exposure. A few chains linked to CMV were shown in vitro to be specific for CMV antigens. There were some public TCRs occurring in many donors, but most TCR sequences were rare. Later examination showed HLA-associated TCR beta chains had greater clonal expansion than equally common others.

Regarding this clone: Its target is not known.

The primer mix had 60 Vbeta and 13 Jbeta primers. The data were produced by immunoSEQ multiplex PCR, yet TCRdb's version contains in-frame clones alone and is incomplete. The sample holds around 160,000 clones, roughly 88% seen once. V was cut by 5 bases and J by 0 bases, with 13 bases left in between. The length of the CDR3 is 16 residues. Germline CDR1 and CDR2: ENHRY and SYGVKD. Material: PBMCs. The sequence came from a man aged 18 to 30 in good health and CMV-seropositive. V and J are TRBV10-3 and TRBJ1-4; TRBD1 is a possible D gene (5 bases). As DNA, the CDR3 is TGTGCCATCAGTCCCGGAGGGGTTGCAACTAATGAAAAACTGTTTTTT. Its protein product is CAISPGGVATNEKLFF.